This record looks at one T cell receptor beta chain sequence and its context. The sample comes from a study of blood T cell repertoires in COVID-19. Study details: Samples representing acute and convalescent COVID-19 were sourced from the United States, Italy and Spain. In each case, the material was cDNA or gDNA derived from T cells, B-cell-depleted T cells, or PBMCs.

Generated by immunoSEQ multiplex PCR, the TCRdb table keeps only in-frame clones and is missing some. The sample has roughly 700,000 clones, 70% to 90% seen once. This CDR3 has 17 amino acids. With 4 bases clipped from V and 5 bases from J, the junction kept 16 bases outside the gene matches. Germline V lookup: CDR1 MNHEY, CDR2 SMNVEV (reference sequence). The origin of this receptor is a woman aged 18-30 years with acute or convalescent COVID-19. V usage is TRBV27 and J usage is TRBJ1-1; 7 bases are a match to TRBD1. The source material was peripheral blood. The CDR3 loop reads CASSSPPSGTVPTEAFF. CDR3 bases: TGTGCCAGCAGTTCGCCCCCCTCCGGGACAGTGCCTACTGAAGCTTTCTTT.